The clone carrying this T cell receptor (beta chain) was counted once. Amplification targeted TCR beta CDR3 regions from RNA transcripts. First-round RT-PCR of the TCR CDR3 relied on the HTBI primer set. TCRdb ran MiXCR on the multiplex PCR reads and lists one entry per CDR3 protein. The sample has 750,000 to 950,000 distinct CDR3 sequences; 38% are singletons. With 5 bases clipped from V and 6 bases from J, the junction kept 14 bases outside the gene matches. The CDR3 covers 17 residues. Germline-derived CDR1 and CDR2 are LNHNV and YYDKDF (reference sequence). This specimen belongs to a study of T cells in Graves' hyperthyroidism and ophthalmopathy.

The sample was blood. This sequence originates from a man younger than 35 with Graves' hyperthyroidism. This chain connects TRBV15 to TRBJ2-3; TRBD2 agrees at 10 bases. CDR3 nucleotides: TGTGCCACCAGCCCCCTTGTGATAGCGGGGGGAGGTGATACGCAGTATTTT. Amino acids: CATSPLVIAGGGDTQYF.